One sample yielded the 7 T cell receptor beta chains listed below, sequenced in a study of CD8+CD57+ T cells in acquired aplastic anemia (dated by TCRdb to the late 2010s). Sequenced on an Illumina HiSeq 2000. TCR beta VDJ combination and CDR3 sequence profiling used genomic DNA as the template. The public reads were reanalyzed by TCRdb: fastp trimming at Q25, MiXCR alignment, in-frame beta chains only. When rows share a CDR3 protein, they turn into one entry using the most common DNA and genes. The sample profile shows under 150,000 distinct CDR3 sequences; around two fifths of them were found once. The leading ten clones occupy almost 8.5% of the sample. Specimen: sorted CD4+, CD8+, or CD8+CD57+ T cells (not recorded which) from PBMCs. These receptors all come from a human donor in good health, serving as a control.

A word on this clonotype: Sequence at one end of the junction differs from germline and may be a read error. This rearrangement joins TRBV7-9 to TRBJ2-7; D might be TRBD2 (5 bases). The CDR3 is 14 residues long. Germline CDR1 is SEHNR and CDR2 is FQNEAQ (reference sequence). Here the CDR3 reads CASSFPNNDYGQYF. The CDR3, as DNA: TGTGCCAGCAGTTTCCCCAATAATGACTACGGGCAGTACTTC.

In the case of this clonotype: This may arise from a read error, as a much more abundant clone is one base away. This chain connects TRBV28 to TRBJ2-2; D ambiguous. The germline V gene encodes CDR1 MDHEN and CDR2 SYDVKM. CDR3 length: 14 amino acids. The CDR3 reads CASSLSLGTWELFF. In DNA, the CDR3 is TGTGCCAGCAGTTTAAGTCTCGGCACCTGGGAGCTGTTTTTT.

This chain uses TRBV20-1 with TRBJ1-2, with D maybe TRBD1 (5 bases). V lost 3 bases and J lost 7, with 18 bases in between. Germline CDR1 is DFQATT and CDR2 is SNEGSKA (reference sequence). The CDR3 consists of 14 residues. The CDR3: CSARLDTRVGGYTF. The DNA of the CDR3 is TGCAGTGCTAGGTTGGACACACGCGTTGGTGGCTACACCTTC.

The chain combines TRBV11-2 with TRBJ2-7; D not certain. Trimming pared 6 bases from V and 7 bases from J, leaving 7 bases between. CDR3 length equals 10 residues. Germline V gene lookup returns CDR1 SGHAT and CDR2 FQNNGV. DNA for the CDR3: TGTGCCAGCAGAGCCGGGGAGCAGTACTTC. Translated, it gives CASRAGEQYF.

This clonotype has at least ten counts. CDR3 coding DNA: TGTGCCAGCAGCCTGGACGGGAGGTCCGGCTACACCTTC. Amino acids: CASSLDGRSGYTF. This chain connects TRBV13 to TRBJ1-2; D call uncertain. CDR3 length: 13 amino acids. Trimming cost V 5 bases and J 8 bases, with 15 bases left between them. Germline-derived CDR1 and CDR2 are PRHDT and FYEKMQ (reference sequence).

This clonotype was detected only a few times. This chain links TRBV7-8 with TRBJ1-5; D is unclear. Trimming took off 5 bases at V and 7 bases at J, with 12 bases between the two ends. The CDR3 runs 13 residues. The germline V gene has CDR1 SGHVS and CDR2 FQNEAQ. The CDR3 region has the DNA TGTGCCAGCAGCACCACAAGGGAGCAGCCCCAGCATTTT. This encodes CASSTTREQPQHF. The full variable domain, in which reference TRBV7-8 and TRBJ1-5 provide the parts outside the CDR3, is GAGVSQSPRYKVAKRGQDVALRCDPISGHVSLFWYQQALGQGPEFLTYFQNEAQLDKSGLPSDRFFAERPEGSVSTLKIQRTQQEDSAVYLCASSTTREQPQHFGDGTRLSIL.

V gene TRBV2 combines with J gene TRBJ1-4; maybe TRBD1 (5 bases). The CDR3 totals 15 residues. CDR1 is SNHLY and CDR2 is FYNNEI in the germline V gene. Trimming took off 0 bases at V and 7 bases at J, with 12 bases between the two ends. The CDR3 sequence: CASSEAWTRGEKLFF. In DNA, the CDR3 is TGTGCCAGCAGTGAAGCCTGGACAAGGGGTGAAAAACTGTTTTTT.